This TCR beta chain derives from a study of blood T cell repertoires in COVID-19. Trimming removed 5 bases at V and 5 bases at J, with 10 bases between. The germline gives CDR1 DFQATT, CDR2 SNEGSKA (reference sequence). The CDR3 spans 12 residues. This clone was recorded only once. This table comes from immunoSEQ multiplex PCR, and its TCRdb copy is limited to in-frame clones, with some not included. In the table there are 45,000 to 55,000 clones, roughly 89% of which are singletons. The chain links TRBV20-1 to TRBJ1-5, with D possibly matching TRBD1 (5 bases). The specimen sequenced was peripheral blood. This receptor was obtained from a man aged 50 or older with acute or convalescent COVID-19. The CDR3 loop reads CSARVRDQPQHF. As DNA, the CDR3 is TGCAGTGCTCGTGTCAGGGATCAGCCCCAGCATTTT.